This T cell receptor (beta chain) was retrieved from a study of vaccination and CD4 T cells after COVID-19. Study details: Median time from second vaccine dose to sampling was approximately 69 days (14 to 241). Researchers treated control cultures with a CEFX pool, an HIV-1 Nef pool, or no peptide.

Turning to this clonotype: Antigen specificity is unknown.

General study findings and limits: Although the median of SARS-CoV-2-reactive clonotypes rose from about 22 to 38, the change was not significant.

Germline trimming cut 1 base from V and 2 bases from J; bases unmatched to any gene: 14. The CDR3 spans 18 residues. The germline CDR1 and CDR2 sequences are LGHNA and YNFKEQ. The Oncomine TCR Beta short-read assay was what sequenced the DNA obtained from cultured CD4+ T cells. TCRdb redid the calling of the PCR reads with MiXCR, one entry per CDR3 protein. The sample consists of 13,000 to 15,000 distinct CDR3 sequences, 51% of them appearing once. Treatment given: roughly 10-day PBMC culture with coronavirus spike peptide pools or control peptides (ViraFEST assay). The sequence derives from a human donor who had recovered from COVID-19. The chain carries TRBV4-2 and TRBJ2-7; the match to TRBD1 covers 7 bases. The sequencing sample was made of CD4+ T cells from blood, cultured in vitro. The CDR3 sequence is CASSQGSKYRGFTYEQYF. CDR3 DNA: TGTGCCAGCAGCCAAGGGTCAAAATACAGGGGCTTCACCTACGAGCAGTACTTC.